This paragraph reports one TCR beta chain. Its antigen is as yet unknown. The CDR3 has 13 amino acids. From germline, CDR1 is SNHLY and CDR2 FYNNEI. Trimming took 5 bases from V and 4 from J, leaving 12 bases between them. The data belong to a study of beta chain features in type 1 diabetes. Findings and caveats of the study: Here, the possible influence of HLA type (on TCRB rearrangement) remained unresolved. Cells with high TCR expression could be over-represented when cDNA is sequenced. A potential PCR bias toward shorter templates would be equal in patient and control samples.

Isolated RNA was reverse transcribed in full, so expressed TCRB transcripts were sequenced. Method: immunoSEQ multiplex PCR; TCRdb's copy keeps in-frame clones and lacks some. The data contain 350,000 to 450,000 clones, about 15% of them seen just once; the ten biggest clones take up less than 0.04%. Markers CD45RO/CCR7/CD25/CD127/CD95/CD27 served to sort CD4+ naive, central memory, regulatory and stem cell-like memory cells. Sequenced sample: naive CD4+ T cells from blood. This TCR derives from a young man in good health. The chain links TRBV2 to TRBJ2-7; D unresolved. The CDR3 region is CASSLTMSYEQYV. Written as DNA, the CDR3 is TGTGCCAGCAGTCTAACCATGAGTTACGAGCAGTACGTC.